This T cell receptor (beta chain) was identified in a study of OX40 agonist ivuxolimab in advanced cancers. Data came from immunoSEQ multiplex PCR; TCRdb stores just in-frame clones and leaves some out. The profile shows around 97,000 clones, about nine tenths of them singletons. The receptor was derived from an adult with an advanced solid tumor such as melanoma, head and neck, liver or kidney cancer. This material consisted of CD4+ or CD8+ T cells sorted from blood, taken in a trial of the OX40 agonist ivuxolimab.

DNA of the CDR3: TGTGCCAGTAGTATCGCGGTTGTAGCGAACACTGAAGCTTTCTTT. It encodes CASSIAVVANTEAFF. The V call is TRBV19, the J call TRBJ1-1; the D is unclear. With 3 bases removed from V and 1 base from J, the gap between germline ends came to 12 bases. The CDR3 covers 15 residues. Germline V gene sequence: CDR1 LNHDA, CDR2 SQIVND (reference sequence).